One sample yielded the 20 T cell receptor beta chains listed below, sequenced in a study of OX40 agonist ivuxolimab in advanced cancers. TCRdb keeps only in-frame clones here, not all; method: immunoSEQ multiplex PCR. The sample includes over 50,000 clones, around 83% of them seen just once. Sequencing used CD4+ or CD8+ T cells sorted from blood, obtained in a trial of the OX40 agonist ivuxolimab. All receptors derive from an adult with an advanced solid tumor such as melanoma, head and neck, liver or kidney cancer.

This clone was detected only a few times. The rearrangement joins TRBV19 to TRBJ1-4; 7 bases match TRBD1. Germline V gene sequence: CDR1 LNHDA, CDR2 SQIVND (reference sequence). There are 16 residues in the CDR3. Trimming at V came to 5 bases and at J to 5 bases, leaving 11 bases not matched to a gene. CDR3 coding DNA: TGTGCCAGTAGTGCTTACAGGGGACGGGGGAATGAAAAACTGTTTTTT. Protein product: CASSAYRGRGNEKLFF.

The chain links TRBV5-1 to TRBJ2-3; 7 nucleotides match TRBD1. Germline values: CDR1 SGHRS, CDR2 YFSETQ. Germline trimming cut 0 bases from V and 7 bases from J; bases unmatched to any gene: 2. The CDR3 length is 13 residues. DNA for the CDR3: TGCGCCAGCAGCTTGGGACAGGGCTATACGCAGTATTTT. Translated: CASSLGQGYTQYF.

The V gene is TRBV4-1, the J gene TRBJ1-5; D gene ambiguous. From germline, CDR1 is MGHRA and CDR2 YSYEKL. V was clipped by 8 bases and J by 6 bases, with 14 bases between them. The CDR3 extends over 13 amino acids. The CDR3 protein is CASSVPLLQPQHF. For the CDR3, the DNA is TGCGCCAGCTCCGTTCCCCTCCTTCAGCCCCAGCATTTT.

This chain uses TRBV6-1 with TRBJ1-5, with a weak D call TRBD1 (6 bases). Looked up from germline, CDR1 is MNHNS and CDR2 is SASEGT. CDR3 length: 17 residues. Trimming left V 2 bases short and J 5 bases short, with 19 bases between. CDR3 bases: TGTGCCAGCAGTGAATTAGGGGGGAAGGGTAGGGATCAGCCCCAGCATTTT. The encoded protein is CASSELGGKGRDQPQHF.

As regards this clone: One end of the junction varies from germline; a read error may be responsible. This chain connects TRBV9 to TRBJ1-2; D is undetermined. The CDR3 loop spans 14 amino acids. Germline lookup yields CDR1 SGDLS and CDR2 YYNGEE. The CDR3 DNA follows: TGTGCCAGCGGCCGAGGGATGGGGAACTATGACTACACCTTC. The encoded protein is CASGRGMGNYDYTF.

The V gene is TRBV6-5, the J gene TRBJ1-5; no firm D call. The germline CDR1 and CDR2 sequences are MNHEY and SVGAGI. V was cut by 6 bases and J by 5 bases, with 11 bases left in between. The CDR3 has 13 residues. The DNA for the CDR3 is TGTGCCAGCAGCCCCCACGGAGATCAGCCCCAGCATTTT. Protein: CASSPHGDQPQHF.

This clone was observed a handful of times. The chain combines TRBV2 with TRBJ1-2; no definite D call. Germline CDR1 and CDR2: SNHLY and FYNNEI. The V gene lost 1 base and the J gene lost 8 bases, with 2 bases spanning the gap. The length of the CDR3 is 10 residues. CDR3 sequence: CASSEGGYTF. The CDR3 region has the DNA TGTGCCAGCAGTGAAGGCGGCTACACCTTC.

The rearrangement links TRBV2 to TRBJ1-1, with no clear D. Trimming left V 7 bases short and J 6 bases short, with 12 bases between. Germline V gene data show CDR1 as SNHLY and CDR2 as FYNNEI. The CDR3 sequence is 12 residues long. The CDR3 nucleotides are TGTGCCAGCACCAGAGGGCCGGCTGAAGCTTTCTTT. Translation: CASTRGPAEAFF. Based on the CDR3 plus reference TRBV2 and TRBJ1-1, the full variable domain is EPEVTQTPSHQVTQMGQEVILRCVPISNHLYFYWYRQILGQKVEFLVSFYNNEISEKSEIFDDQFSVERPDGSNFTLKIRSTKLEDSAMYFCASTRGPAEAFFGQGTRLTVV.

The chain carries TRBV6-1 and TRBJ2-7; the D gene is possibly TRBD1 (6 bases). CDR1 and CDR2 from the germline V gene are MNHNS and SASEGT. V lost 5 bases to trimming and J lost 2 bases, with 10 bases between them. The CDR3 is 13 residues long. CDR3 in amino acids: CASSKQGTYEQYF. The CDR3 DNA follows: TGTGCCAGCAGTAAACAGGGCACCTACGAGCAGTACTTC.

The V gene is TRBV2, the J gene TRBJ2-4, with unresolved D. The CDR3 runs to 16 residues. Germline CDR1 SNHLY, CDR2 FYNNEI. The V and J ends lost 5 bases and 1 base respectively, with 15 bases between them. CDR3 nucleotide sequence: TGTGCCAGCAGTCTAGACCCCCCTGGGGCCAAAAACATTCAGTACTTC. This gives the protein CASSLDPPGAKNIQYF.

This chain links TRBV7-3 with TRBJ2-5; D may be TRBD1 (5 bases). Germline V gene sequence: CDR1 SGHTA, CDR2 FQGTGA. This CDR3 has 13 residues. The ends were cut back, 5 bases at V and 4 bases at J, with 11 bases in the middle. The CDR3 nucleotides read TGTGCCAGCAGCCCCAGACAGTCAGAGACCCAGTACTTC. This codes for CASSPRQSETQYF.

This clone was counted a single time. The chain carries TRBV28 and TRBJ1-5; 8 bases are shared with TRBD1. There are 16 residues in the CDR3. Germline V CDR1 and CDR2: MDHEN, SYDVKM. The V and J ends lost 3 bases and 4 bases, in that order; junction bases with no gene match: 8. The chain's CDR3 is CASSFIGTGRNQPQHF. CDR3 in DNA: TGTGCCAGCAGTTTTATTGGGACAGGTCGTAATCAGCCCCAGCATTTT.

The J gene is TRBJ2-1, the V gene TRBV29-1; D may be TRBD1 (6 bases). Germline CDR1 reads SQVTM; CDR2 reads ANQGSEA. This CDR3 is built from 13 residues. Trimming shortened V by 3 bases and J by 4 bases, and 10 bases separated the two germline ends. The CDR3 sequence: CSVDLDSYNEQFF. The CDR3 DNA reads TGCAGCGTTGACTTGGACAGTTACAATGAGCAGTTCTTC.

The genes are TRBV2 and TRBJ2-7, with D possibly TRBD2 on 5 matching bases. The length of the CDR3 is 12 residues. Germline CDR1 SNHLY, CDR2 FYNNEI. Deletions cut 6 bases from V and 6 bases from J, with 12 bases between. The CDR3 sequence: CASRETSSEQYF. In DNA form, the CDR3 reads TGTGCCAGCAGGGAAACTAGTTCCGAGCAGTACTTC. Complete variable domain (other parts from reference TRBV2 and TRBJ2-7): EPEVTQTPSHQVTQMGQEVILRCVPISNHLYFYWYRQILGQKVEFLVSFYNNEISEKSEIFDDQFSVERPDGSNFTLKIRSTKLEDSAMYFCASRETSSEQYFGPGTRLTVT.

This clone was found a few times. This chain links TRBV30 with TRBJ2-2; 8 nucleotides agree with TRBD1. The CDR3 sequence is 16 residues long. V was clipped by 3 bases and J by 3 bases; unmatched bases: 9. The germline CDR1 and CDR2 sequences are GTSNPN and SVGIG (reference sequence). The CDR3 coding sequence is TGTGCCTGGAGAGAAACAGGGGGTTCGGACACCGGGGAGCTGTTTTTT. Translating gives CAWRETGGSDTGELFF.

V usage is TRBV11-2 and J usage is TRBJ1-4; weak D call: TRBD1 (5 bases). Trimming took off 6 bases at V and 15 bases at J, with 17 bases between the two ends. The CDR3 runs to 12 residues. From germline, CDR1 is SGHAT and CDR2 FQNNGV. The CDR3 region has the DNA TGTGCCAGCAGTAGTACCGGGACCCACTTGTTTTTT. Translation: CASSSTGTHLFF.

The V gene is TRBV19, the J gene TRBJ1-5, with unresolved D. This CDR3 region has 15 residues. Looked up from germline, CDR1 is LNHDA and CDR2 is SQIVND (reference sequence). V lost 7 bases and J lost 5, with 18 bases in between. The CDR3 DNA sequence: TGTGCCAGTACCCCCACCCGCTTGGCGCATCAGCCCCAGCATTTT. It specifies CASTPTRLAHQPQHF.

This chain connects TRBV30 to TRBJ2-7; 8 nucleotides align to TRBD1. With V trimmed by 8 bases and J by 2 bases, 11 bases remained unmatched. The CDR3 has 14 residues. Looked up from germline, CDR1 is GTSNPN and CDR2 is SVGIG (reference sequence). CDR3 protein: CAVKVGQGPYEQYF. The CDR3 DNA is TGTGCCGTGAAGGTAGGACAGGGACCCTACGAGCAGTACTTC.

The gene calls are TRBV19 and TRBJ2-6; a possible D gene is TRBD2 (7 bases). Deletions cut 11 bases from V and 3 bases from J, with 17 bases between. The CDR3 length is 15 residues. Germline values: CDR1 LNHDA, CDR2 SQIVND (reference sequence). The chain's CDR3 is CASKGGDFGANVLTF. CDR3 in DNA: TGTGCCTCAAAGGGGGGGGACTTTGGGGCCAACGTCCTGACTTTC.

The chain combines TRBV10-1 with TRBJ1-1; no reliable D call. The CDR3 consists of 15 residues. Germline V gene lookup returns CDR1 WNHNN and CDR2 SYGVQD (reference sequence). Trimming removed 1 base at V and 0 bases at J, with 9 bases between. CDR3 DNA sequence: TGCGCCAGCAGTGAGTACCGGAGCGTGAACACTGAAGCTTTCTTT. Amino acids: CASSEYRSVNTEAFF.